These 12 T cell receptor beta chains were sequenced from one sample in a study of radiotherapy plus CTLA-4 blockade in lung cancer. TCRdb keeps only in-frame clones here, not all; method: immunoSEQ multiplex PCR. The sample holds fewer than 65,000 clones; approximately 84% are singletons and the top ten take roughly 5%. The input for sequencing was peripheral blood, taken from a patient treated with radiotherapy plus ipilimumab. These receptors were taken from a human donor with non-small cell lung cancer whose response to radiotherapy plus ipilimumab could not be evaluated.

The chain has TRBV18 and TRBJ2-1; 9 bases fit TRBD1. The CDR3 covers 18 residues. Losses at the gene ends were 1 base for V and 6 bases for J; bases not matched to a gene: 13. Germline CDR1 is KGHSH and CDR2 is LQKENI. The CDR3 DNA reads TGTGCCAGCTCACCACAAGGTCCCACAGGGGGCGTGCGCAATGAGCAGTTCTTC. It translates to CASSPQGPTGGVRNEQFF.

CDR3 bases: TGCAGCGTTGAACTGGCAGGGGGCGTCCGGTGGCCCGGGGAGCTGTTTTTT. Translation: CSVELAGGVRWPGELFF. The chain links TRBV29-1 to TRBJ2-2, with 8 bases identical to TRBD1. Germline assignment: CDR1 SQVTM and CDR2 ANQGSEA. Unmatched junction bases numbered 14, after V lost 2 bases and J lost 6 bases. The CDR3 loop spans 17 amino acids.

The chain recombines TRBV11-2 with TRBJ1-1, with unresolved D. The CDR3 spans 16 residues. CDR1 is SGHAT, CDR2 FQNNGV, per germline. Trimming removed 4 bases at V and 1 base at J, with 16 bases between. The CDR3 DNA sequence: TGTGCCAGCAGCTCCCGGATCGGGGTCGGGAACACTGAAGCTTTCTTT. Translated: CASSSRIGVGNTEAFF.

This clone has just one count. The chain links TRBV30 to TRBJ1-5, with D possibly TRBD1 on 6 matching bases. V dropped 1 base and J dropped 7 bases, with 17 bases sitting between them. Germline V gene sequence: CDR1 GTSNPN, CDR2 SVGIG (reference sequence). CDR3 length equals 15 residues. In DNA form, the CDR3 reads TGTGCCTGGAGTGCGGGCGGGGGGGCTGGACAGCCCCAGCATTTT. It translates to CAWSAGGGAGQPQHF.

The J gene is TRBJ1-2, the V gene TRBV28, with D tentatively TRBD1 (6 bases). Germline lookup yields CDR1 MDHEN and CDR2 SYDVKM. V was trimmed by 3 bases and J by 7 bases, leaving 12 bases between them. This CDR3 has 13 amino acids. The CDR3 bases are TGTGCCAGCAGTTTCACAGGGAAAGGTGGCTACACCTTC. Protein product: CASSFTGKGGYTF.

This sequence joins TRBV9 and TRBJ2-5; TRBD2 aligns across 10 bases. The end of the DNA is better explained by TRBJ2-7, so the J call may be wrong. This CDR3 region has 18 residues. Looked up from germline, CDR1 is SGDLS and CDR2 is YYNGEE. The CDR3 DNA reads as TGTGCCAGCAGCGTAGGGCCTAGCGGGAGAGGCCAATCCTACGAGCAGTACTTC. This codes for CASSVGPSGRGQSYEQYF.

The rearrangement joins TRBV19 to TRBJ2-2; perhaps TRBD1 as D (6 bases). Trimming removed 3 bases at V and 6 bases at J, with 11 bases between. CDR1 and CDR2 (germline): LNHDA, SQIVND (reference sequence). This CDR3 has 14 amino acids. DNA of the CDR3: TGTGCCAGTAGTATTCAGGGGTGGTCCGGGGAGCTGTTTTTT. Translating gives CASSIQGWSGELFF.

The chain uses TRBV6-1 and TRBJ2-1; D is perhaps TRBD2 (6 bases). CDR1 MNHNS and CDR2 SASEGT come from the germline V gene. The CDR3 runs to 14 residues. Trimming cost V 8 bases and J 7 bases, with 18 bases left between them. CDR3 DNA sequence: TGTGCCAGCCGTATTGGGCTAGCGAGTAATGAGCAGTTCTTC. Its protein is CASRIGLASNEQFF.

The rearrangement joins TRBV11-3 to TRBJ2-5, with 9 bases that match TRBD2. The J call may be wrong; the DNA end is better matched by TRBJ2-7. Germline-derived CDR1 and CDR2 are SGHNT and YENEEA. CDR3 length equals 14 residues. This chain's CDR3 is CASSVSGRTHEQYF. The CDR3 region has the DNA TGTGCCAGCAGTGTTAGCGGGAGAACTCACGAGCAGTACTTC.

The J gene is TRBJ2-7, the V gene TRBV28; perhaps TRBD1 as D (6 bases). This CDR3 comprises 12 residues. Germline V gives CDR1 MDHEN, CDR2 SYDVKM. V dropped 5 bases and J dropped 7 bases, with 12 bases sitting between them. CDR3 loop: CASSPTGREQYF. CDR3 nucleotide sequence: TGTGCCAGCAGTCCCACAGGGCGTGAGCAGTACTTC.

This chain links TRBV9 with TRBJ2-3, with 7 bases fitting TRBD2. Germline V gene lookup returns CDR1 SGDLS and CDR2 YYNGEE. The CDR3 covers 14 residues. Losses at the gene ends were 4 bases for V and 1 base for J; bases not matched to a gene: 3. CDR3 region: CASSPTSGTDTQYF. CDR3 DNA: TGTGCCAGCAGCCCTACTAGCGGCACAGATACGCAGTATTTT.

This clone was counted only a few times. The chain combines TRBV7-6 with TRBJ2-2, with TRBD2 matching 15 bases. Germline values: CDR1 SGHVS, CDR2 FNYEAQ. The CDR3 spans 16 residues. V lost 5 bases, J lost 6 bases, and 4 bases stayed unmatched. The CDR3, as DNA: TGTGCCAGCAGCCTGCGGACTAGCGGGAGGGCCGGGGAGCTGTTTTTT. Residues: CASSLRTSGRAGELFF.